This T cell receptor beta chain was sequenced during a study of shared clonotypes between healthy human individuals. About the study: The study used three CD4 naive, three CD4 memory, two CD8 naive and one CD8 memory plate per donor.

Sequencing was performed with immunoSEQ multiplex PCR; in TCRdb, only in-frame clones are kept and a portion is missing. Of 330,000 or so clones in the sample, under 80% were seen once. Points on this clone: Its antigen is undetermined.

Germline trimming cut 4 bases from V and 4 bases from J; bases unmatched to any gene: 8. The CDR3 sequence is 15 residues long. From germline, CDR1 is SGHRS and CDR2 YFSETQ. General observations from the study: Relative to clonotypes present in all four donors, those not shared had lower generation probabilities.

J is TRBJ1-2 and V is TRBV5-1; TRBD1 aligns across 9 bases. The clonotype was recovered from a young man in good health. Material: memory CD4+ T cells sorted from blood. This sample's subset: CD45RA-negative fraction. The CDR3 nucleotides are TGCGCCAGCAGCACGGGACAGGGACATAGCTATGGCTACACCTTC. Translation gives CASSTGQGHSYGYTF. Complete variable domain (other parts from reference TRBV5-1 and TRBJ1-2): KAGVTQTPRYLIKTRGQQVTLSCSPISGHRSVSWYQQTPGQGLQFLFEYFSETQRNKGNFPGRFSGRQFSNSRSEMNVSTLELGDSALYLCASSTGQGHSYGYTFGSGTRLTVV.